This T cell receptor (beta chain) was captured by sequencing in a study of blood T cell repertoires in COVID-19 (dated by TCRdb to the early 2020s). With regard to the full study: Samples from collaborators originated in the United States, Italy and Spain and spanned both the acute and convalescent phases of COVID-19. HLA class I and class II types, where available, came from metadata supplied by the sample provider rather than from assay-based typing. The repertoires were released in a freely available public database meant as a resource for research on the immune response to SARS-CoV-2. Subjects who had been exposed to COVID-19, were actively infected with it, or had recovered from it provided the deeply sampled blood TCRbeta repertoires that made up the dataset. The sample metadata nearly always contained a de-identified subject ID, COVID-19 status, age in years and sex. The prospective study material was composed of cDNA or gDNA derived from T cells, B-cell-depleted T cells, or PBMCs. Samples were obtained from the ongoing ImmuneRACE study (first 160 participants) and from 1,254 subjects provided by 6 global collaborators. Study-level results and caveats: The quantity of clinical and demographic metadata differed by source and by participant and was supplied without curation.

Collaborating institutions collected whole blood in K2EDTA tubes following their own protocols. For TCRbeta analysis, collaborator samples were shipped as frozen whole blood, as isolated PBMCs, or as DNA extracted from either sample type. The CDR3, from cysteine to phenylalanine, totals 19 residues. The sequence is cut down to CDR3 DNA, 57 bases in frame from base 1. The germline V gene encodes CDR1 SNHLY and CDR2 FYNNEI. Trimming accounts for 4 bases at V and 2 bases at J, while the number of junction bases matched to no gene is 15. Points on this clone: Its binding antigen is unknown. One base away there is no much larger clone; base qualities are not given.

TCRbeta CDR3 regions were amplified from genomic DNA by means of the immunoSEQ Assay, a bias-controlled multiplex PCR. The original pipeline was this. The number of nucleated cells in each sample was estimated from the amplification of reference gene primers within the assay. Sequence reads were collapsed and filtered to measure the absolute abundance of every unique TCRbeta CDR3 rearrangement. For each sample, productive Simpson clonality was calculated as the square root of Simpson's diversity index over productive rearrangements. TCRdb took this table from immuneACCESS and kept in-frame rearrangements with V and J called. Such tables lack part of the clones; where checked against another copy, unresolved V genes explain under half of the gap, and the rest is unexplained. For V, J and clone size, that table is used; D and trimming come from the DNA. The sample has 400,000 to 550,000 clones on record, roughly 89% of them singletons. Around 4.5% of the sample is taken by the ten largest.

The specimen was peripheral blood. The receptor was isolated from a woman aged 25 to 45 with acute or convalescent COVID-19. This chain is built from TRBV2 and TRBJ2-1; 9 middle bases align to TRBD1. Read as DNA, the sequence is TGTGCCAGCAGTGTCCCTCTGACCGGGACAGGGAGTCCCTACAATGAGCAGTTCTTC. Its translation is CASSVPLTGTGSPYNEQFF. Where the CDR3 stops, the reference TRBV2 and TRBJ2-1 genes take over; the full variable domain is EPEVTQTPSHQVTQMGQEVILRCVPISNHLYFYWYRQILGQKVEFLVSFYNNEISEKSEIFDDQFSVERPDGSNFTLKIRSTKLEDSAMYFCASSVPLTGTGSPYNEQFFGPGTRLTVL.